This T cell receptor (beta chain) was documented in a study of blood T cell repertoires in COVID-19. Study summary: Nucleic acid was either cDNA or gDNA, and it came from T cells, B-cell-depleted T cells, or PBMCs.

V lost 0 bases to trimming and J lost 1 base, with 8 bases between them. In germline, CDR1 is SGHRS, CDR2 YFSETQ. This CDR3 has 15 residues. Per the original data handling: Reference gene primer amplification in the assay estimated nucleated cell counts. Here immunoSEQ multiplex PCR was the method, and the copy in TCRdb shows in-frame clones only, minus some. V, J and clone size reflect that table, while D and trimming were determined from the DNA. The sample has 250,000 to 350,000 clones, roughly 88% seen once. The Seattle patients, enrolled during active infection, were followed longitudinally. The sequence came from a human donor with COVID-19, enrolled during active disease. The donor label of this sample is uncertain. J is TRBJ1-3 and V is TRBV5-1, with a tentative D call TRBD1 (6 bases). Sequencing was carried out using peripheral blood. The CDR3 DNA reads as TGCGCCAGCAGCTTGGGGACAGATTCTGGAAACACCATATATTTT. Residues: CASSLGTDSGNTIYF.